This entry lists 7 T cell receptor beta chains sequenced from one sample in a study of blood T cell repertoires in COVID-19. This table comes from immunoSEQ multiplex PCR, and its TCRdb copy is limited to in-frame clones, with some not included. The profile shows about 200,000 clones, roughly four fifths of them singletons. Sequencing was performed on PBMCs or T cells enriched from blood (not recorded which). These receptors all come from a man aged 35-49 years who had recovered from COVID-19.

The genes are TRBV5-1 and TRBJ1-3; no clear D. The CDR3 is 14 amino acids. The V gene's germline CDR1 is SGHRS and CDR2 YFSETQ. Trimming took 2 bases from V and 3 from J, leaving 9 bases between them. The DNA of the CDR3 is TGCGCCAGCAGCTTTGGGCCAGATGGAAACACCATATATTTT. This gives the protein CASSFGPDGNTIYF.

This sequence joins TRBV5-1 and TRBJ1-1; D remains ambiguous. Trimming left V 0 bases short and J 2 bases short, with 8 bases between. This CDR3 comprises 14 residues. Germline lookup yields CDR1 SGHRS and CDR2 YFSETQ. CDR3: CASSLERDNTEAFF. CDR3 DNA sequence: TGCGCCAGCAGCTTGGAGAGGGATAACACTGAAGCTTTCTTT.

This clone was seen more than once but under ten times. This sequence joins TRBV9 and TRBJ1-1; 7 bases fit TRBD1. The CDR3 has 14 residues. The V segment lost 0 bases and the J segment 4 bases; nucleotides outside the gene matches: 3. The germline CDR1 and CDR2 sequences are SGDLS and YYNGEE. The CDR3 sequence is CASSVVDRFTEAFF. CDR3 coding DNA: TGTGCCAGCAGCGTAGTGGACAGGTTCACTGAAGCTTTCTTT.

The gene calls are TRBV7-8 and TRBJ1-3; D is unclear. Between the trimmed V and J ends, which lost 2 bases and 1 base, there was a span of 6 bases. In germline, CDR1 is SGHVS, CDR2 FQNEAQ. The CDR3 sequence is 14 residues long. The CDR3 nucleotides are TGTGCCAGCAGCTTATTGGAGTCTGGAAACACCATATATTTT. Translating it yields CASSLLESGNTIYF. The full variable domain, in which reference TRBV7-8 and TRBJ1-3 provide the parts outside the CDR3, is GAGVSQSPRYKVAKRGQDVALRCDPISGHVSLFWYQQALGQGPEFLTYFQNEAQLDKSGLPSDRFFAERPEGSVSTLKIQRTQQEDSAVYLCASSLLESGNTIYFGEGSWLTVV.

This clone was seen only a few times. The rearrangement uses TRBV29-1 and TRBJ2-2, with D perhaps matching TRBD1 (5 bases). Trimming shortened V by 4 bases and J by 2 bases, and 11 bases separated the two germline ends. This CDR3 spans 14 amino acids. Germline loops: CDR1 SQVTM, CDR2 ANQGSEA. The CDR3 DNA reads TGCAGCGTTGGTTGGCAGGGAAACACCGGGGAGCTGTTTTTT. The encoded protein is CSVGWQGNTGELFF.

This clone was observed once. The rearrangement joins TRBV27 to TRBJ1-4; 8 bases match TRBD1. V shed 5 bases, J shed 8 bases, and the junction held 10 bases outside the gene matches. The CDR3 is 15 residues long. Germline CDR1 reads MNHEY; CDR2 reads SMNVEV (reference sequence). This CDR3 is CASSPWTGRSEKLFF. CDR3 DNA: TGTGCCAGCAGTCCATGGACAGGGAGATCGGAAAAACTGTTTTTT.

The chain recombines TRBV7-2 with TRBJ2-2; a weak D match, TRBD1 (6 bases). Between the trimmed V and J ends, which lost 3 bases and 7 bases, there was a span of 12 bases. Looked up from germline, CDR1 is SGHTA and CDR2 is FQGNSA. This CDR3 comprises 14 residues. The CDR3 spells CASSFWGRVGELFF. The CDR3 nucleotides are TGTGCCAGCAGCTTCTGGGGGCGAGTCGGGGAGCTGTTTTTT. The full variable domain, in which reference TRBV7-2 and TRBJ2-2 provide the parts outside the CDR3, is GAGVSQSPSNKVTEKGKDVELRCDPISGHTALYWYRQSLGQGLEFLIYFQGNSAPDKSGLPSDRFSAERTGGSVSTLTIQRTQQEDSAVYLCASSFWGRVGELFFGEGSRLTVL.